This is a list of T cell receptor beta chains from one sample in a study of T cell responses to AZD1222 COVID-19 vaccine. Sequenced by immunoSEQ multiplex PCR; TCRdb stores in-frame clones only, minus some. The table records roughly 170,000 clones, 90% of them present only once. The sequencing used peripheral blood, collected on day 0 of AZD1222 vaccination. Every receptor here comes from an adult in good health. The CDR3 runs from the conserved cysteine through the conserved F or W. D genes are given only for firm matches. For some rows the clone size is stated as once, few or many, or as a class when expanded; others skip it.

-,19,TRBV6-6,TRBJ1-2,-,CASSQPLSTGSGVGSGYTF,TGTGCCAGCAGTCAGCCCCTATCAACAGGGTCCGGCGTGGGAAGTGGCTACACCTTC
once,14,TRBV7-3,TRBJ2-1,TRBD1,CASSTGQGDYEQFF,TGTGCCAGCAGCACAGGACAGGGGGACTATGAGCAGTTCTTC
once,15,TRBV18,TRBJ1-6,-,CASSIQGSGNSPLHF,TGTGCCAGCTCTATACAGGGATCGGGCAATTCACCCCTCCACTTT
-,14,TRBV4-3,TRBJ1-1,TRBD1,CASSPGTGDTEAFF,TGCGCCAGCAGCCCTGGGACAGGCGACACTGAAGCTTTCTTT
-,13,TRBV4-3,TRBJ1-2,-,CASSQDKGYGYTF,TGCGCCAGCAGCCAAGACAAAGGCTATGGCTACACCTTC
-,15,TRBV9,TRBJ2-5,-,CASSHGAGKGKTQYF,TGTGCCAGCAGCCATGGGGCGGGGAAGGGAAAGACCCAGTACTTC
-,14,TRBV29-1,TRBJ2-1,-,CSVQKPRSGNEQFF,TGCAGCGTCCAAAAGCCCCGCTCGGGTAATGAGCAGTTCTTC
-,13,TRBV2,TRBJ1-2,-,CASSELGAWGYTF,TGTGCCAGCAGTGAATTGGGGGCTTGGGGCTACACCTTC
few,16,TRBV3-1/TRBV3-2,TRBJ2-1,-,CASSQDEAIYGNEQFF,TGTGCCAGCAGCCAAGACGAAGCCATCTACGGCAATGAGCAGTTCTTC
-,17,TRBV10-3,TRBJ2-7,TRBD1,CAISESSGQGKLGEQYF,TGTGCCATCAGTGAGTCGTCAGGACAGGGAAAGTTGGGCGAGCAGTACTTC
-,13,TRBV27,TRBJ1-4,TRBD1,CASSNRGNEKLFF,TGTGCCAGCAGTAACAGGGGAAATGAAAAACTGTTTTTT